A single sample is the source of the 25 T cell receptor beta chains below, sequenced in a study of cytomegalovirus exposure and HLA in healthy donors. The PCR employed 60 Vbeta primers together with 13 Jbeta primers. Profiling relied on immunoSEQ multiplex PCR, and the TCRdb table lists in-frame clones only, not all of them. The sample consists of 160,000 or so clones, less than 90% of them appearing once. The sample comprised PBMCs. The source of these receptors is a male donor in good health and CMV-seropositive.

The chain combines TRBV27 with TRBJ2-5, with 12 bases that match TRBD2. J gave up 2 bases and V 8 bases, and 3 bases lay outside the gene matches. Germline V gives CDR1 MNHEY, CDR2 SMNVEV (reference sequence). The CDR3 length is 14 residues. CDR3 amino acids: CASGGLAGQETQYF. Written as DNA, the CDR3 is TGTGCCAGCGGGGGACTAGCGGGTCAAGAGACCCAGTACTTC.

The chain couples TRBV7-3 to TRBJ2-1; D may be TRBD2 (5 bases). V lost 5 bases to trimming and J lost 10 bases, with 15 bases between them. This CDR3 has 13 residues. CDR1 and CDR2 (germline): SGHTA, FQGTGA. CDR3 DNA sequence: TGTGCCAGCAGCGCCCAACTAGATCGGGAGCAGTTCTTC. Its translation is CASSAQLDREQFF.

This clone was counted only a few times. This chain connects TRBV27 to TRBJ1-2, with no clear D. Germline V gene lookup returns CDR1 MNHEY and CDR2 SMNVEV (reference sequence). This CDR3 is built from 15 residues. The ends were cut back, 3 bases at V and 4 bases at J, with 15 bases in the middle. CDR3 DNA: TGTGCCAGCAGTTTCGACGGCGGAGAGAGCTATGGCTACACCTTC. This codes for CASSFDGGESYGYTF.

The genes are TRBV25-1 and TRBJ2-1; 14 bases map to TRBD2. The CDR3 is 16 residues long. Losses at the gene ends were 3 bases for V and 6 bases for J; bases not matched to a gene: 4. Germline CDR1 and CDR2: MGHDK and SYGVNS. The CDR3 is CASSERGTSGSNEQFF. DNA for the CDR3: TGTGCCAGCAGTGAGCGAGGGACTAGCGGGAGCAATGAGCAGTTCTTC. The variable domain in full, completed from reference TRBV25-1 and TRBJ2-1, reads EADIYQTPRYLVIGTGKKITLECSQTMGHDKMYWYQQDPGMELHLIHYSYGVNSTEKGDLSSESTVSRIRTEHFPLTLESARPSHTSQYLCASSERGTSGSNEQFFGPGTRLTVL.

This sequence joins TRBV11-2 and TRBJ1-1; D is unclear. The germline CDR1 and CDR2 sequences are SGHAT and FQNNGV. The CDR3 has 14 amino acids. The V end lost 2 bases, the J end lost 0 bases, and 7 bases lay between the germline ends. The DNA for the CDR3 is TGTGCCAGCAGCTTAAGAGAACTGAACACTGAAGCTTTCTTT. It is translated as CASSLRELNTEAFF.

This chain connects TRBV11-2 to TRBJ2-3; 8 nucleotides align to TRBD2. This CDR3 has 11 amino acids. Germline V gives CDR1 SGHAT, CDR2 FQNNGV. The CDR3 reads CASLAGDTQYF. The CDR3 region has the DNA TGTGCAAGCCTAGCGGGAGATACGCAGTATTTT.

The rearrangement uses TRBV29-1 and TRBJ2-5; D might be TRBD2 (6 bases). The end of the DNA aligns better with TRBJ2-7, so the J call may be wrong. The CDR3 spans 15 residues. CDR1 SQVTM and CDR2 ANQGSEA come from the germline V gene. For the CDR3, the DNA is TGCAGCGTTGGAGGGAAGGTTAGCGGCTCCTACGAGCAGTACTTC. Amino acids: CSVGGKVSGSYEQYF.

This clone was recorded once. This rearrangement joins TRBV7-9 to TRBJ2-3; TRBD1 aligns across 7 bases. The germline V gene has CDR1 SEHNR and CDR2 FQNEAQ (reference sequence). CDR3 size: 13 residues. J lost 10 bases, V lost 7 bases, and 11 bases had no gene match. CDR3 sequence reads: CASTDRGRDAQYF. CDR3 nucleotides: TGTGCCAGCACCGATAGGGGGCGTGATGCGCAGTATTTT.

V is TRBV5-1 and J is TRBJ2-1, with 7 nucleotides matching TRBD2. After removal of 0 bases from V and 8 bases from J, the junction contained 14 bases not matched to a gene. CDR1 and CDR2 from the germline V gene are SGHRS and YFSETQ. This CDR3 contains 17 residues. CDR3 DNA sequence: TGCGCCAGCAGCTTGGGGGGGAGGGGCGGACCCTTCGATGAGCAGTTCTTC. It yields the protein CASSLGGRGGPFDEQFF.

This chain connects TRBV6-6 to TRBJ2-2; possible D gene TRBD2, 6 bases. The germline V and J ends were trimmed by 5 bases and 2 bases, with 12 bases remaining between them. In germline, CDR1 is MNHNY, CDR2 SVGAGI (reference sequence). The CDR3 length is 15 residues. In DNA, the CDR3 is TGTGCCAGCAGTAAACCGGAGGGAAACACCGGGGAGCTGTTTTTT. Translating gives CASSKPEGNTGELFF.

V and J are TRBV6-5 and TRBJ2-7; a weak D match, TRBD1 (6 bases). The V end was cut by 4 bases, the J end by 5 bases, with 15 bases between. The CDR3 loop spans 14 amino acids. Germline CDR1 and CDR2: MNHEY and SVGAGI. The chain's CDR3 is CASSFAGDGDEQYF. CDR3 DNA: TGTGCCAGCAGTTTCGCAGGGGACGGAGACGAGCAGTACTTC.

This chain connects TRBV21-1 to TRBJ2-5; TRBD2, as called in the table, went unchecked against the DNA. TRBV21-1 is an annotated pseudogene. This CDR3 region has 17 residues. The CDR3 sequence: CASSKAIPSRGRETQYF. CDR3 DNA: TGTGCCAGCAGCAAAGCGATCCCTTCGCGGGGCAGGGAGACCCAGTACTTC.

The chain links TRBV19 to TRBJ1-5; D is possibly TRBD1 (5 bases). Germline V gene lookup returns CDR1 LNHDA and CDR2 SQIVND (reference sequence). This CDR3 has 15 residues. V was trimmed by 0 bases and J by 10 bases, leaving 16 bases between them. CDR3 sequence (DNA): TGTGCCAGTAGTATAGATCACCAGGGTTACGGACCCCAGCATTTT. Amino acids: CASSIDHQGYGPQHF.

V usage is TRBV14 and J usage is TRBJ2-7; the match to TRBD2 covers 8 bases. This CDR3 is built from 14 residues. Germline-derived CDR1 and CDR2 are SGHDN and FVKESK. The V gene end was trimmed by 5 bases and the J gene end by 4 bases; junction bases not matched to a gene: 7. The CDR3 loop is CASSEREPPYEQYF. CDR3 nucleotides: TGTGCCAGCAGCGAGCGGGAGCCTCCGTACGAGCAGTACTTC.

The chain uses TRBV6-1 and TRBJ1-3; D might be TRBD1 (5 bases). Trimming removed 5 bases at V and 2 bases at J, with 13 bases between. This CDR3 comprises 15 residues. Germline V gene lookup returns CDR1 MNHNS and CDR2 SASEGT. The CDR3 loop is CASSQQGHTGNTIYF. CDR3 nucleotide sequence: TGTGCCAGCAGTCAGCAGGGTCACACTGGAAACACCATATATTTT.

The chain uses TRBV28 and TRBJ1-2, with D possibly matching TRBD1 (6 bases). The germline V gene has CDR1 MDHEN and CDR2 SYDVKM. V was trimmed by 2 bases and J by 3 bases, leaving 19 bases between them. CDR3 size: 17 residues. The CDR3 sequence is CASSLGGGKMGYYGYTF. In DNA form, the CDR3 reads TGTGCCAGCAGTTTAGGTGGGGGCAAGATGGGCTACTATGGCTACACCTTC.

The chain has TRBV29-1 and TRBJ1-1; the D gene is possibly TRBD1 (5 bases). This CDR3 contains 12 residues. V was cut by 4 bases and J by 4 bases, with 10 bases left in between. Looked up from germline, CDR1 is SQVTM and CDR2 is ANQGSEA. The CDR3 DNA reads TGCAGCGTTGTTAGGGGCGGCACTGAAGCTTTCTTT. Translated: CSVVRGGTEAFF.

This chain connects TRBV10-2 to TRBJ2-5; the match to TRBD2 covers 9 bases. The length of the CDR3 is 13 residues. Germline CDR1 is WSHSY and CDR2 is SAAADI. The junction had 6 bases not matched to a gene; V was cut back by 8 bases and J by 5 bases. In DNA form, the CDR3 reads TGCGCCAGCGAAATGAGCGGGGGGGAGACCCAGTACTTC. Its protein product is CASEMSGGETQYF.

The CDR3 bases are TGTGCCAGCAGCTTTGCGGATACGCAGTATTTT. It yields the protein CASSFADTQYF. The V call is TRBV7-2, the J call TRBJ2-3; D is unclear. Germline CDR1 reads SGHTA; CDR2 reads FQGNSA. V gave up 3 bases and J gave up 6 bases, with 4 bases separating them. CDR3 length: 11 residues.

The chain employs TRBV7-9 and TRBJ1-1, with D possibly being TRBD1 (6 bases). V dropped 5 bases and J dropped 1 base, with 11 bases sitting between them. The CDR3 totals 14 residues. Per the germline V gene, CDR1 is SEHNR and CDR2 is FQNEAQ (reference sequence). CDR3 DNA: TGTGCCAGCAGCGAACAGGGCGCGAACACTGAAGCTTTCTTT. Translated, it gives CASSEQGANTEAFF.

Worth noting for this clone: Germline is not matched at one junction end, which may reflect a read error. The chain has TRBV7-9 and TRBJ2-7; TRBD2 agrees at 8 bases. Germline V gives CDR1 SEHNR, CDR2 FQNEAQ (reference sequence). This CDR3 is built from 15 residues. The CDR3 DNA reads as TGTTCCAGCAGCCCCGCACTAGCGGCAATTACCGAGCAGTACTTC. This gives the protein CSSSPALAAITEQYF.

The chain recombines TRBV5-4 with TRBJ2-6; unclear D gene. The germline V and J ends were trimmed by 0 bases and 4 bases, with 8 bases remaining between them. The CDR3 is 15 amino acids. Germline CDR1 is SGHNT and CDR2 is YYREEE (reference sequence). CDR3: CASSLDSFGANVLTF. The CDR3, as DNA: TGTGCCAGCAGCTTGGATAGCTTCGGGGCCAACGTCCTGACTTTC.

This rearrangement joins TRBV15 to TRBJ2-7; 7 bases match TRBD1. Germline V lookup: CDR1 LNHNV, CDR2 YYDKDF (reference sequence). V dropped 6 bases and J dropped 2; count of bases not matched to a gene: 13. This CDR3 contains 16 residues. DNA for the CDR3: TGTGCCACCAGGAGTAAACCCGGGACAGAGGCCTACGAGCAGTACTTC. Its protein product is CATRSKPGTEAYEQYF.

This rearrangement joins TRBV6-1 to TRBJ2-6; no firm D call. Germline lookup yields CDR1 MNHNS and CDR2 SASEGT. This CDR3 contains 15 residues. V shed 2 bases and J shed 0 bases, with 5 bases lying between them. In DNA form, the CDR3 reads TGTGCCAGCAGTGAATTGGCCTCTGGGGCCAACGTCCTGACTTTC. Amino acid sequence: CASSELASGANVLTF.

The J gene is TRBJ1-6, the V gene TRBV30; 7 nucleotides match TRBD1. J was trimmed by 10 bases and V by 1 base; bases with no gene match: 16. CDR1 and CDR2 from the germline V gene are GTSNPN and SVGIG (reference sequence). The CDR3 sequence is 17 residues long. CDR3 protein: CAWSAPRWQGVGSPLHF. Written as DNA, the CDR3 is TGTGCCTGGAGTGCACCCCGGTGGCAGGGGGTAGGATCACCCCTCCACTTT.